This T cell receptor (beta chain) was retrieved from a study of cytomegalovirus exposure and HLA in healthy donors. About the study: A previous analysis identified around 120 million unique TCR beta sequences derived from around 180 million T cells.

The PCR had 60 Vbeta and 13 Jbeta primers. Sequenced by immunoSEQ multiplex PCR; TCRdb stores in-frame clones only, minus some. Of 100,000 to 150,000 clones listed, over 65% are singletons. This cohort consisted of healthy bone marrow donors. Whereas donors were nominally healthy upon sampling, unrecorded immune exposures were probable. Sequencing was carried out using PBMCs. This clonotype originated in a man aged 30 to 39 in good health and CMV-seropositive.

As DNA, the CDR3 is TGTGCCAGCAGCGGAGGGACGCCCCGGACAGGGGCCTATGGCTACACCTTC. It encodes CASSGGTPRTGAYGYTF. This chain connects TRBV9 to TRBJ1-2; 9 positions match TRBD1. The V segment lost 3 bases and the J segment 4 bases; nucleotides outside the gene matches: 13. The CDR3 sequence is 17 residues long. CDR1 and CDR2 from the germline V gene are SGDLS and YYNGEE.